The rows below give T cell receptor beta chains drawn from one sample of a study of response to subunit inactivated influenza vaccine. From the RT-PCR reads, TCRdb called clonotypes with MiXCR, one entry per CDR3 protein. The sample yields a few hundred thousand distinct CDR3 sequences, 21% seen once. Sequenced material: PBMCs from blood, taken less than 22 months after vaccination. The receptors originated from a man aged 50 to 69 who received an inactivated influenza vaccine. Each CDR3 is given with its conserved first and last residue. A D gene is named only where the DNA matches it firmly. Size tells how often a clone was seen (once, few, many) or the class of an expanded clone, and some rows leave it out.

v_gene	j_gene	abundance	d_gene	CDR3aa	CDR3nt
TRBV10-3	TRBJ1-4	-	-	CAISESGRESEKLFF	TGTGCCATCAGTGAGTCGGGGCGGGAGTCCGAAAAACTGTTTTTT
TRBV9	TRBJ2-7	-	-	CASSASGTASYEQYF	TGTGCCAGCAGCGCATCCGGGACTGCCTCCTACGAGCAGTACTTC
TRBV29-1	TRBJ2-5	few	-	CSVVGVTQYF	TGCAGCGTTGTGGGGGTGACCCAGTACTTC
TRBV9	TRBJ1-1	-	-	CASSVGNREAGEAFF	TGTGCCAGCAGCGTAGGCAACAGGGAGGCAGGTGAAGCTTTCTTT
TRBV2	TRBJ2-7	-	TRBD2	CATGPGGRLEQYF	TGTGCCACCGGTCCGGGGGGGAGGCTCGAGCAGTACTTC
TRBV3-1	TRBJ2-1	few	TRBD2	CASSPIAGGYNEQFF	TGTGCCAGCAGTCCTATAGCGGGGGGGTACAATGAGCAGTTCTTC
TRBV7-2	TRBJ2-3	-	TRBD2	CASSLAQGLAGYWYF	TGTGCCAGCAGCTTAGCGCAAGGACTAGCGGGGTATTGGTATTTT
TRBV3-1	TRBJ2-1	few	-	CASSSNPGHYNEQFF	TGTGCCAGCAGCTCCAACCCGGGACACTACAATGAGCAGTTCTTC
TRBV6-1	TRBJ1-1	few	-	CASSARTAAEAFF	TGTGCCAGCAGTGCACGGACAGCGGCTGAAGCTTTCTTT
TRBV3-1	TRBJ1-1	many	-	CASSQVIPVGTEAFF	TGTGCCAGCAGCCAAGTTATCCCGGTCGGCACTGAAGCTTTCTTT
TRBV12-3/TRBV12-4	TRBJ1-6	many	-	CASSAKGEGSPLHF	TGTGCCAGCAGTGCAAAGGGTGAAGGTTCACCCCTCCACTTT
TRBV20-1	TRBJ1-3	-	-	CSARVSLTGPGNTIYF	TGCAGTGCTAGAGTGAGTTTGACAGGACCTGGAAACACCATATATTTT
TRBV7-2	TRBJ1-2	-	-	CASSFVQGDGYTF	TGTGCCAGCAGCTTCGTCCAGGGCGATGGCTACACCTTC
TRBV28	TRBJ2-7	-	TRBD2	CASSSPGLAGEYNSYEQYF	TGTGCCAGCAGTTCTCCGGGACTAGCGGGCGAATACAACTCCTACGAGCAGTACTTC
TRBV6-2/TRBV6-3	TRBJ1-2	few	-	CASSYSKGRSNYGYTF	TGTGCCAGCAGTTACTCGAAGGGCAGATCTAACTATGGCTACACCTTC
TRBV28	TRBJ2-2	-	TRBD2	CASSYSSGGFHTGELFF	TGTGCCAGCAGTTATTCTAGCGGGGGGTTCCACACCGGGGAGCTGTTTTTT
TRBV5-1	TRBJ1-1	-	-	CASSLEGQTNTEAFF	TGCGCCAGCAGCTTGGAAGGACAGACGAACACTGAAGCTTTCTTT
TRBV4-3	TRBJ1-6	many	-	CASSQETRIAPLHF	TGCGCCAGCAGCCAAGAAACTAGAATCGCCCCCCTCCACTTT
TRBV5-6	TRBJ1-5	many	-	CASSLGGFGNQPQHF	TGTGCCAGCAGCTTGGGCGGGTTCGGCAATCAGCCCCAGCATTTT
TRBV7-9	TRBJ2-5	-	TRBD2	CASSPGTSVGTQYF	TGTGCCAGCAGCCCCGGGACTAGCGTCGGGACCCAGTACTTC
TRBV5-1	TRBJ1-4	few	-	CASSLGPEYEKLFF	TGCGCCAGCAGCTTGGGTCCGGAGTATGAAAAACTGTTTTTT
TRBV3-1	TRBJ2-3	-	TRBD2	CASSRGTSGPSTDTQYF	TGTGCCAGCAGCCGCGGGACTAGCGGCCCGAGCACAGATACGCAGTATTTT
TRBV4-2	TRBJ1-6	-	TRBD1	CASSLGQGADSYNSPLHF	TGTGCCAGCAGCCTAGGACAGGGGGCGGACTCCTATAATTCACCCCTCCACTTT
TRBV5-1	TRBJ1-6	few	TRBD1	CASSSGDSYNSPLHF	TGCGCCAGCAGCTCGGGGGACAGCTATAATTCACCCCTCCACTTT
TRBV6-2/TRBV6-3	TRBJ1-2	few	-	CASSYSAPGQGEAGNYGYTF	TGTGCCAGCAGTTACTCAGCTCCTGGGCAGGGCGAGGCCGGCAACTATGGCTACACCTTC
TRBV30	TRBJ2-4	few	-	CAWAVRNIQYF	TGTGCCTGGGCAGTCCGTAACATTCAGTACTTC
TRBV3-1	TRBJ2-1	few	-	CASSPNGRFQYNEQFF	TGTGCCAGCAGCCCAAACGGACGGTTCCAATACAATGAGCAGTTCTTC
TRBV10-3	TRBJ2-1	-	TRBD1	CAISERTGTNEQFF	TGTGCCATCAGTGAAAGGACAGGGACTAATGAGCAGTTCTTC
TRBV25-1	TRBJ2-1	-	TRBD2	CASTGRPYNEQFF	TGTGCCAGCACCGGGAGGCCTTACAATGAGCAGTTCTTC
TRBV5-1	TRBJ1-2	many	-	CASTPSREHGYTF	TGCGCCAGCACTCCTTCCAGGGAACATGGCTACACCTTC
TRBV5-1	TRBJ2-7	few	TRBD1	CASSPWTGGNYEQYF	TGCGCCAGCAGCCCATGGACAGGGGGGAATTACGAGCAGTACTTC
TRBV10-3	TRBJ1-3	few	-	CAIRGQGLSGNTIYF	TGTGCCATCAGGGGGCAGGGGCTTTCTGGAAACACCATATATTTT
TRBV6-1	TRBJ1-2	many	-	CASRTGQANYGYTF	TGTGCCAGCAGGACGGGACAAGCTAACTATGGCTACACCTTC
TRBV3-1	TRBJ2-1	few	-	CASSLANYNEQFF	TGTGCCAGCAGCCTCGCGAACTACAATGAGCAGTTCTTC
TRBV5-6	TRBJ1-2	few	-	CASSVAGIGGYTF	TGTGCCAGCAGCGTCGCAGGTATAGGGGGCTACACCTTC
TRBV12-3/TRBV12-4	TRBJ1-1	-	TRBD1	CASSWEPGQGNTEAFF	TGTGCCAGCAGTTGGGAACCGGGACAGGGTAACACTGAAGCTTTCTTT
TRBV5-1	TRBJ2-7	many	-	CASSLTGVEQYF	TGCGCCAGCAGCTTGACGGGAGTGGAGCAGTACTTC
TRBV12-3/TRBV12-4	TRBJ1-5	few	-	CASRAPGVSNQPQHF	TGTGCCAGCAGGGCCCCGGGGGTCAGCAATCAGCCCCAGCATTTT
TRBV20-1	TRBJ1-2	-	TRBD1	CSAPEGTGGDYGYTF	TGCAGTGCCCCGGAGGGGACAGGGGGAGACTATGGCTACACCTTC
TRBV24-1	TRBJ2-2	few	TRBD1	CATSDFETGSGELFF	TGTGCCACCAGTGATTTCGAGACAGGGTCCGGGGAGCTGTTTTTT
TRBV6-2/TRBV6-3	TRBJ2-1	-	-	CASSRAGTTYNEQFF	TGTGCCAGCAGCCGTGCGGGTACCACCTACAATGAGCAGTTCTTC
TRBV4-1	TRBJ2-3	few	-	CASSQVPNGGGSDTQYF	TGCGCCAGCAGCCAAGTCCCCAACGGGGGTGGATCAGATACGCAGTATTTT
TRBV20-1	TRBJ1-2	few	-	CSAVYRDGYTF	TGCAGTGCTGTATACAGGGATGGCTACACCTTC
TRBV28	TRBJ2-3	-	-	CASKYSSTDTQYF	TGTGCCAGCAAGTACTCCAGCACAGATACGCAGTATTTT
TRBV7-9	TRBJ1-4	few	TRBD1	CASSSTGGGEKLFF	TGTGCCAGCAGCTCGACAGGGGGTGGTGAAAAACTGTTTTTT
TRBV28	TRBJ1-5	-	-	CASNPQGGGNQPQHF	TGTGCCAGCAACCCCCAAGGGGGGGGCAATCAGCCCCAGCATTTT
TRBV10-3	TRBJ1-1	-	-	CAISEGAGGSRNTEAFF	TGTGCCATCAGTGAGGGCGCCGGAGGGTCTAGGAACACTGAAGCTTTCTTT
TRBV3-1	TRBJ1-1	few	-	CASSQEWAANTEAFF	TGTGCCAGCAGCCAAGAGTGGGCTGCGAACACTGAAGCTTTCTTT
TRBV3-1	TRBJ2-7	-	-	CASSAGISYEQYF	TGTGCCAGCAGCGCTGGAATCTCCTACGAGCAGTACTTC
TRBV28	TRBJ2-7	-	TRBD2	CASSFQRDSYEQYF	TGTGCCAGCAGTTTTCAGCGGGACTCCTACGAGCAGTACTTC
TRBV29-1	TRBJ2-2	-	TRBD1	CSGQGAGTGELFF	TGCAGCGGCCAGGGGGCGGGCACCGGGGAGCTGTTTTTT
TRBV28	TRBJ1-5	-	-	CASSLLTRGNQPQHF	TGTGCCAGCAGTTTACTTACGAGGGGGAATCAGCCCCAGCATTTT
TRBV18	TRBJ1-1	many	-	CASSPGTGTLNTEAFF	TGTGCCAGCTCACCAGGCACGGGAACTTTAAACACTGAAGCTTTCTTT